Listed below are T cell receptor beta chains from one sample, sequenced in a study of T cells after posttransplantation cyclophosphamide. TCRdb's copy holds only in-frame clones and misses some; the assay was immunoSEQ multiplex PCR. The sample lists about 6,500 clones; roughly four fifths were seen once. This specimen consisted of PBMCs, obtained approximately 1,500 days after allogeneic stem cell transplant with posttransplant cyclophosphamide. Receptor source: a male patient between 25 and 39 years old who received an allogeneic stem cell transplant from a related donor, was CMV-positive, and had acute GVHD only. The T cells may come from the graft donor. The CDR3 runs from the conserved cysteine through the conserved F or W. Fields, in order: CDR3 length, D gene, J gene, clone size, V gene, CDR3 protein, CDR3 DNA. A D gene is named only where the DNA matches it firmly. Clone size is shown for a subset of rows, as once, few, many or a class of expanded clone.

len: 17; d_gene: TRBD1; j_gene: TRBJ2-3; abundance: -; v_gene: TRBV5-6; CDR3aa: CASSLVTTGPSGDTQYF; CDR3nt: TGTGCCAGCAGCTTGGTTACGACAGGGCCCTCAGGAGATACGCAGTATTTT
len: 17; d_gene: TRBD2; j_gene: TRBJ2-5; abundance: medium-sized; v_gene: TRBV5-4; CDR3aa: CASSLALAGGAGETQYF; CDR3nt: TGTGCCAGCAGCTTGGCACTGGCGGGGGGCGCTGGGGAGACCCAGTACTTC
len: 16; d_gene: -; j_gene: TRBJ1-1; abundance: -; v_gene: TRBV7-6; CDR3aa: CASSLPPDGSGTEAFF; CDR3nt: TGTGCCAGCAGCTTACCCCCTGACGGGTCCGGCACTGAAGCTTTCTTT
len: 14; d_gene: -; j_gene: TRBJ2-5; abundance: -; v_gene: TRBV7-2; CDR3aa: CASSLAYSQETQYF; CDR3nt: TGTGCCAGCAGCTTAGCTTACAGCCAAGAGACCCAGTACTTC
len: 16; d_gene: TRBD2; j_gene: TRBJ2-7; abundance: -; v_gene: TRBV4-1; CDR3aa: CASSQGTLAGSYEQYF; CDR3nt: TGCGCCAGCAGCCAAGGGACGCTAGCGGGGAGTTACGAGCAGTACTTC
len: 15; d_gene: -; j_gene: TRBJ2-1; abundance: -; v_gene: TRBV4-2; CDR3aa: CASSQEGQPSNEQFF; CDR3nt: TGTGCCAGCAGCCAAGAAGGACAGCCTTCCAATGAGCAGTTCTTC
len: 16; d_gene: TRBD1; j_gene: TRBJ1-5; abundance: -; v_gene: TRBV5-8; CDR3aa: CASSLEGQGKGQPQHF; CDR3nt: TGTGCCAGCAGCTTGGAGGGACAGGGGAAGGGACAGCCCCAGCATTTT
len: 14; d_gene: TRBD1; j_gene: TRBJ1-2; abundance: -; v_gene: TRBV6-1; CDR3aa: CASSEAWTGGGYTF; CDR3nt: TGTGCCAGCAGTGAAGCTTGGACAGGGGGGGGCTACACCTTC
len: 18; d_gene: -; j_gene: TRBJ1-5; abundance: -; v_gene: TRBV4-1; CDR3aa: CASSQEEAQWGWNQPQHF; CDR3nt: TGCGCCAGCAGCCAAGAGGAGGCGCAGTGGGGTTGGAATCAGCCCCAGCATTTT
len: 14; d_gene: -; j_gene: TRBJ1-6; abundance: -; v_gene: TRBV13; CDR3aa: CASSLQVPPQDLHF; CDR3nt: TGTGCCAGCAGCCTTCAGGTCCCACCCCAGGACCTCCACTTT
len: 14; d_gene: -; j_gene: TRBJ1-6; abundance: -; v_gene: TRBV7-9; CDR3aa: CASSLSGTEPPLHF; CDR3nt: TGTGCCAGCAGCTTAAGTGGTACAGAGCCACCCCTCCACTTT
len: 14; d_gene: -; j_gene: TRBJ2-2; abundance: -; v_gene: TRBV11-3; CDR3aa: CASSGQGGTGELFF; CDR3nt: TGTGCCAGCAGCGGGCAGGGGGGCACCGGGGAGCTGTTTTTT
len: 14; d_gene: -; j_gene: TRBJ2-1; abundance: -; v_gene: TRBV6-5; CDR3aa: CASRFGGLGVEQFF; CDR3nt: TGTGCCAGCAGGTTCGGGGGGCTCGGGGTTGAGCAGTTCTTC
len: 17; d_gene: TRBD2; j_gene: TRBJ2-3; abundance: once; v_gene: TRBV4-3; CDR3aa: CASSHSLLAGGSDTQYF; CDR3nt: TGCGCCAGCAGCCACTCCCTCCTAGCGGGGGGATCAGATACGCAGTATTTT
len: 13; d_gene: -; j_gene: TRBJ2-7; abundance: few; v_gene: TRBV5-1; CDR3aa: CASSLELTYEQYF; CDR3nt: TGCGCCAGCAGCTTGGAACTAACCTACGAGCAGTACTTC
len: 16; d_gene: TRBD2; j_gene: TRBJ2-3; abundance: -; v_gene: TRBV5-4; CDR3aa: CASRIGTSGNTDTQYF; CDR3nt: TGTGCCAGCAGAATAGGGACTAGCGGGAACACAGATACGCAGTATTTT
len: 19; d_gene: TRBD2; j_gene: TRBJ2-3; abundance: few; v_gene: TRBV5-4; CDR3aa: CASSLPGTSGGRSTDTQYF; CDR3nt: TGTGCCAGCAGCTTGCCGGGGACTAGCGGGGGGCGAAGCACAGATACGCAGTATTTT
len: 14; d_gene: TRBD2; j_gene: TRBJ2-3; abundance: once; v_gene: TRBV2; CDR3aa: CASLRAGGTDTQYF; CDR3nt: TGTGCCAGCCTGCGAGCGGGGGGCACAGATACGCAGTATTTT
len: 16; d_gene: TRBD1; j_gene: TRBJ1-1; abundance: few; v_gene: TRBV5-1; CDR3aa: CASRPGTGGGNTEAFF; CDR3nt: TGCGCCAGCAGACCCGGGACAGGGGGAGGGAACACTGAAGCTTTCTTT
len: 15; d_gene: TRBD1; j_gene: TRBJ2-4; abundance: -; v_gene: TRBV6-6; CDR3aa: CASSPGQAGKNIQYF; CDR3nt: TGTGCCAGCAGCCCGGGACAGGCCGGCAAAAACATTCAGTACTTC
len: 15; d_gene: TRBD1; j_gene: TRBJ2-7; abundance: -; v_gene: TRBV27; CDR3aa: CASSLSGQGIYEQYF; CDR3nt: TGTGCCAGCAGTTTATCGGGACAGGGGATATACGAGCAGTACTTC
len: 16; d_gene: -; j_gene: TRBJ1-5; abundance: once; v_gene: TRBV28; CDR3aa: CASSLYRRVGNQPQHF; CDR3nt: TGTGCCAGCAGTTTATATCGGAGGGTTGGCAATCAGCCCCAGCATTTT